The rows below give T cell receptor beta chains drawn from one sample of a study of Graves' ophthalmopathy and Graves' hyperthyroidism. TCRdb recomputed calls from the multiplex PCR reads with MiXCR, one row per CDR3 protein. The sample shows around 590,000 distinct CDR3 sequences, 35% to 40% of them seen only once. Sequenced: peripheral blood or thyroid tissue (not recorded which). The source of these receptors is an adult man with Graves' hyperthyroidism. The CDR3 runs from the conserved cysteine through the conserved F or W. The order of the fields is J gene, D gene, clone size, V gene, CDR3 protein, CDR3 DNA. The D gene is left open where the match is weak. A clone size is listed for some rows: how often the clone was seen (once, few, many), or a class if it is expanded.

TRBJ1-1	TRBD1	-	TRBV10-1	CASRGVRGTMNTEAFF	TGCGCCAGCAGGGGTGTCAGGGGGACTATGAACACTGAAGCTTTCTTT
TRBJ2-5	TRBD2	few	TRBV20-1	CSARDFSGRAGETQYF	TGCAGTGCTAGAGATTTTAGCGGGAGGGCCGGAGAGACCCAGTACTTC
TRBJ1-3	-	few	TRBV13	CASSSRGLLGNTIYF	TGTGCCAGCAGCTCCCGCGGACTCCTGGGAAACACCATATATTTT
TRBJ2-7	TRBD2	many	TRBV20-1	CSARDSSGSSYEQYF	TGCAGTGCTAGAGATTCTAGCGGGAGCTCCTACGAGCAGTACTTC
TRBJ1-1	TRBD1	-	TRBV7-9	CASSLRRRGRGNTEAFF	TGTGCCAGCAGCTTACGCCGCAGGGGGCGGGGGAACACTGAAGCTTTCTTT
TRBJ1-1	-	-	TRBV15	CATSSYSTGTEAFF	TGTGCCACCAGCAGTTACTCGACGGGGACTGAAGCTTTCTTT
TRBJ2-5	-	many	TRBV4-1	CASSQLGTLQTQYF	TGCGCCAGCAGCCAATTAGGGACCTTGCAGACCCAGTACTTC
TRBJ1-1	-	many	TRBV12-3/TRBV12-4	CASRPQGLGTEAFF	TGTGCCAGCAGGCCCCAAGGACTAGGCACTGAAGCTTTCTTT
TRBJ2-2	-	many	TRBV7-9	CASSTRTGGGELFF	TGTGCCAGCAGCACACGGACCGGCGGCGGGGAGCTGTTTTTT
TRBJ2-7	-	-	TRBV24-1	CATSDRGDGAYEEQYF	TGTGCCACCAGTGATAGAGGGGACGGAGCTTACGAGGAGCAGTACTTC
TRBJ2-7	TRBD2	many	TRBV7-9	CASSLVARGAYEQYF	TGTGCCAGCAGCTTGGTCGCGCGGGGGGCCTACGAGCAGTACTTC
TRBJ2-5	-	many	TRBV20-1	CSAMVLGLEETQYF	TGCAGTGCTATGGTCCTGGGATTGGAAGAGACCCAGTACTTC
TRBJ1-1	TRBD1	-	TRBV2	CASWGQRNTEAFF	TGTGCCAGCTGGGGACAGAGGAACACTGAAGCTTTCTTT
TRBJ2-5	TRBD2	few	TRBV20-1	CSASESRGGVQETQYF	TGCAGTGCTAGTGAGAGTCGGGGGGGGGTCCAAGAGACCCAGTACTTC
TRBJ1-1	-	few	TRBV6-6	CASSFSGVAFF	TGTGCCAGCAGTTTTTCGGGGGTGGCTTTCTTT
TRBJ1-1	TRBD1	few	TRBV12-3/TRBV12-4	CASTLTGENTEAFF	TGTGCCAGCACCCTGACAGGGGAGAACACTGAAGCTTTCTTT
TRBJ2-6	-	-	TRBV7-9	CATLKTAGANVLTF	TGTGCCACCCTAAAGACAGCTGGGGCCAACGTCCTGACTTTC
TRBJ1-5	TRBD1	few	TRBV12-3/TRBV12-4	CASSRTGTGINQPQHF	TGTGCCAGCAGTCGTACCGGGACAGGGATTAATCAGCCCCAGCATTTT
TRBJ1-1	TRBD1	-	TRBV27	CASSQGTGGGTEAFF	TGTGCCAGCAGTCAAGGGACAGGGGGTGGCACTGAAGCTTTCTTT
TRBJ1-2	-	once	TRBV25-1	CASSSIPLIGYTF	TGTGCCAGCAGTTCTATCCCCCTTATTGGCTACACCTTC
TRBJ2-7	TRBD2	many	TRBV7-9	CASSLFREGRSYEQYF	TGTGCCAGCAGCTTATTCCGGGAGGGCCGGTCCTACGAGCAGTACTTC
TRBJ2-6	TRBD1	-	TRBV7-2	CASSTPGQVSGANVLTF	TGTGCCAGCAGCACTCCGGGACAGGTCTCTGGGGCCAACGTCCTGACTTTC
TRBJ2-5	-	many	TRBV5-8	CASSLAGAETQYF	TGTGCCAGCAGCTTGGCAGGGGCGGAGACCCAGTACTTC
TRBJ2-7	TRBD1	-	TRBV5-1	CASSSSTGGNEQYF	TGCGCCAGCAGCTCCTCCACAGGGGGCAACGAGCAGTACTTC
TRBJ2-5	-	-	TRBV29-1	CSAVHRVGMETQYF	TGCAGCGCCGTACACAGGGTAGGGATGGAGACCCAGTACTTC
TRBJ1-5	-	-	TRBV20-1	CSARPGQETQHF	TGCAGTGCTAGACCGGGCCAAGAGACCCAGCATTTT
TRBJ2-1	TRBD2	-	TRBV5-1	CASSLGTSGNNEQFF	TGCGCCAGCAGCTTGGGGACTAGCGGGAACAATGAGCAGTTCTTC
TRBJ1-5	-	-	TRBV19	CASSDYDSNQPQHF	TGTGCCAGTAGCGATTATGACAGCAATCAGCCCCAGCATTTT
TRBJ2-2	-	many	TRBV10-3	CAISDLAWTANTGELFF	TGTGCCATCAGTGATCTGGCTTGGACAGCGAACACCGGGGAGCTGTTTTTT
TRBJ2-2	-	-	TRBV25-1	CASSEFGSGRNTGELFF	TGTGCCAGCAGTGAATTCGGGTCAGGGAGGAACACCGGGGAGCTGTTTTTT
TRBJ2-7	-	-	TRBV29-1	CSVELHRDKYEQYF	TGCAGCGTTGAATTGCATCGGGACAAGTACGAGCAGTACTTC
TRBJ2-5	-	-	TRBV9	CASSVAARRYGETQYF	TGTGCCAGCAGCGTAGCGGCGAGACGTTACGGTGAGACCCAGTACTTC
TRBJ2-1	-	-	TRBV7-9	CASSPTNEQFF	TGTGCCAGCAGCCCCACTAATGAGCAGTTCTTC
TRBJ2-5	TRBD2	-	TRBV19	CASSTSGGRRSETQYF	TGTGCCAGTAGTACCTCTGGCGGGAGAAGGTCGGAGACCCAGTACTTC
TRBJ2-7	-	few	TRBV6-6	CASSYGGEQYF	TGTGCCAGCAGTTACGGGGGGGAGCAGTACTTC
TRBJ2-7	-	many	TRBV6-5	CASSLDLFRYF	TGTGCCAGCAGCCTAGACCTATTCCGGTACTTC
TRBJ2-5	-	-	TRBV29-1	CSVDPREETQYF	TGCAGCGTTGATCCCAGGGAAGAGACCCAGTACTTC
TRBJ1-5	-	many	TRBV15	CATSREGINQPQHF	TGTGCCACCAGCAGAGAGGGGATCAATCAGCCCCAGCATTTT
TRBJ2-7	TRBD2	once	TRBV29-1	CSVVWLAGGYEQYF	TGCAGCGTTGTATGGCTAGCGGGGGGCTACGAGCAGTACTTC
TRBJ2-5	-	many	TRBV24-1	CATSDSRPPRSDQETQYF	TGTGCCACCAGTGACTCCCGACCACCCCGGTCAGATCAAGAGACCCAGTACTTC